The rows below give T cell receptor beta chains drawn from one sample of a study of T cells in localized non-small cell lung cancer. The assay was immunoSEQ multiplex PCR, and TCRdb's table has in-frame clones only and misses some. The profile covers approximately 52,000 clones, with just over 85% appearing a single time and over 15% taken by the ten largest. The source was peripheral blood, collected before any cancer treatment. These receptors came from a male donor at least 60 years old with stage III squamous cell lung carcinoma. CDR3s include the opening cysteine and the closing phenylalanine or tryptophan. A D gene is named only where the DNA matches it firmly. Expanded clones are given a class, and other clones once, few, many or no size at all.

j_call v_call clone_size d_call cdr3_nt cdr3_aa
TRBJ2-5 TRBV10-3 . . TGTGCCATCAGTGAGTCACGGAAGGGTGAGACCCAGTACTTC CAISESRKGETQYF
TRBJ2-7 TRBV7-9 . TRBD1 TGTGCCAGCAGTCGAGGAGCGACAGGGGTGTACGAGCAGTACTTC CASSRGATGVYEQYF
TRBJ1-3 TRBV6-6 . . TGTGCCAGCAGCGTTTCAGGGACCTCTGGAAACACCATATATTTT CASSVSGTSGNTIYF
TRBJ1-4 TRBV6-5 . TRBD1 TGTGCCAGCAGTAAAACAGGGGCCTCGAATGAAAAACTGTTTTTT CASSKTGASNEKLFF
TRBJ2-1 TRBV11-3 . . TGTGCCAGCAGCTTAGATTCAAGCAGATACAATGAGCAGTTCTTC CASSLDSSRYNEQFF
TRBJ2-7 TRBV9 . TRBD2 TGTGCCAGCAGCGTAGAGCTAGCGGGAGGTCCAAACGAGCAGTACTTC CASSVELAGGPNEQYF
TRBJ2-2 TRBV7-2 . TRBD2 TGTGCCAGCAGCTTCGGGCTAGCGGGAGCCGGGGAGCTGTTTTTT CASSFGLAGAGELFF
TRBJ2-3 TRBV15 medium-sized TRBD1 TGTGCCACCCAAACCACGACAGGGAACACAGATACGCAGTATTTT CATQTTTGNTDTQYF
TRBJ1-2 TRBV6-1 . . TGTGCCAGCTCAGGGATCGATGGCTACACCTTC CASSGIDGYTF
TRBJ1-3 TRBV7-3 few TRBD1 TGTGCCAGCAGCCGGGACAGGGGTGACACCATATATTTT CASSRDRGDTIYF
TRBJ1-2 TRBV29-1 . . TGCAGCGTACGGGGGGCGGGCGGGGGCTACACCTTC CSVRGAGGGYTF
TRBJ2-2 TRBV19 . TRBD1 TGTGCCAGTAGGACAGGGGAGCGGGAGCTGTTTTTT CASRTGERELFF
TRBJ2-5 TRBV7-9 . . TGTGCCAGCAGCTCTGGGGACGGAGCGGTTCAAGAGACCCAGTACTTC CASSSGDGAVQETQYF
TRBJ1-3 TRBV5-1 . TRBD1 TGCGCCAGCAGCCAGGGACAGGGGGCTGGAAACACCATATATTTT CASSQGQGAGNTIYF
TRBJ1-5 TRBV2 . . TGTGCCAGCAGTGATCGGTTGCAGCCCCAGCATTTT CASSDRLQPQHF
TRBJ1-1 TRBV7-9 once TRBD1 TGTGCCAGCAGCTTAGGGGGACAGGGCAACACTGAAGCTTTCTTT CASSLGGQGNTEAFF
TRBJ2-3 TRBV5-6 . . TGTGCCAGCAGCCACGATACAGTGGACGGTACTAGCACAGATACGCAGTATTTT CASSHDTVDGTSTDTQYF
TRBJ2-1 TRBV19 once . TGTGCCAGTAGCCCGGTCCTAGCAAACTACAATGAGCAGTTCTTC CASSPVLANYNEQFF
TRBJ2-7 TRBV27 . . TGTGCCAGCAGTTTAGGGGGGTGGGGCTACGAGCAGTACTTC CASSLGGWGYEQYF
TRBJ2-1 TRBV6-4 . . TGTGCCAGCAGTTTGGACAGCTACAATGAGCAGTTCTTC CASSLDSYNEQFF
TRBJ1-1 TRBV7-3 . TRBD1 TGTGCCAGCAGCCCAGGGGGTAACACTGAAGCTTTCTTT CASSPGGNTEAFF
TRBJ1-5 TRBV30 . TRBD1 TGTGCCTGGAGTGGAGTGACAGGGGACCAGCCCCAGCATTTT CAWSGVTGDQPQHF
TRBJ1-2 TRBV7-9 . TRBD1 TGTGCCAGCAGTGAGGGGCAGGGGGTTTTAAAGGTGGACACCTTC CASSEGQGVLKVDTF
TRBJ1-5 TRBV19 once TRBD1 TGTGCCAGTAGTATCGGGCTCAGGGGGATGGATCAGCCCCAGCATTTT CASSIGLRGMDQPQHF
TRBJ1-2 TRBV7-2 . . TGTGCCAGCAGCACCAGACAGCTCTATGGCTACACCTTC CASSTRQLYGYTF
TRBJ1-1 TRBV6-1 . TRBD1 TGTGCCAGCATAGTAGACAGGGTCGTCACTGAAGCTTTCTTT CASIVDRVVTEAFF
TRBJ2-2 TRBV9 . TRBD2 TGTGCCAGCAGCGGATCGAGAAACCGGGAGGGAGGCACCGGGGAGCTGTTTTTT CASSGSRNREGGTGELFF
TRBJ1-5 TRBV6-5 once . TGTGCCAGCAGGGCGGAATGGGGGAATCAGCCCCAGCATTTT CASRAEWGNQPQHF